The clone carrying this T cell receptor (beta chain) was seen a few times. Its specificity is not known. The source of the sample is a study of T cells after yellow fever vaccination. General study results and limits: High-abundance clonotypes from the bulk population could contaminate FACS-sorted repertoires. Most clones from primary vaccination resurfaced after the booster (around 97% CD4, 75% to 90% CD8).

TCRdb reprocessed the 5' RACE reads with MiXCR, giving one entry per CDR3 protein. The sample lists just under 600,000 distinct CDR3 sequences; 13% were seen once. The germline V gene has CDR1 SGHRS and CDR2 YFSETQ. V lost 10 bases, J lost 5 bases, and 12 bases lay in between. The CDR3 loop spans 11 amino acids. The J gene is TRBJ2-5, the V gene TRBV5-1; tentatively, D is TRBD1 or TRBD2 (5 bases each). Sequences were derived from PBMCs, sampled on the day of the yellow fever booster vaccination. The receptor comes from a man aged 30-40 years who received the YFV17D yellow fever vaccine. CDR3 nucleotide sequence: TGCGCCTCCAAGGGGACCGAGACCCAGTACTTC. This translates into CASKGTETQYF.